This T cell receptor beta chain came from a study of CD8 T cells in ankylosing spondylitis. Study conclusions and caveats: Relatively rare in peripheral blood, disease-linked clones were also CD8+. Characteristic, it appeared, of ankylosing spondylitis blood was a TCR beta motif of fewer than 10 highly homologous variants.

V was cut by 1 base and J by 2 bases, with 14 bases left in between. This CDR3 comprises 16 residues. The V gene's germline CDR1 is DFQATT and CDR2 SNEGSKA (reference sequence). TCRdb reprocessed the 5' RACE reads via MiXCR and lists one record per CDR3 protein. The sample holds 220,000 or so distinct CDR3 sequences; approximately 20% are singletons and the top ten take about 44%. As for this clonotype: Antigen: not known.

Sequencing was carried out using blood, either unsorted or a sorted T cell fraction (not recorded which). This receptor was taken from a male donor with ankylosing spondylitis. The chain has TRBV20-1 and TRBJ2-2, with a weak D call TRBD2 (6 bases). CDR3 in amino acids: CSARGLTSRNTGELFF. The CDR3 DNA is TGCAGTGCTAGAGGGTTGACTAGTAGAAACACCGGGGAGCTGTTTTTT.